This T cell receptor (beta chain) appears in the sequencing data of a study of CD8 T cells in Susac syndrome. The ends were cut back, 5 bases at V and 4 bases at J, with 17 bases in the middle. The CDR3 consists of 16 residues. RNA was extracted with the RNeasy kit, and a quantity of about 0.5 to 1 ug was reverse transcribed using random hexamers. Multiplex PCR with immunoSEQ amplified the TCR beta CDR3 across 54 Vbeta and 13 Jbeta. TCRdb ran MiXCR on the immunoSEQ multiplex PCR reads and lists one entry per CDR3 protein. The table shows 150,000 or so distinct CDR3 sequences, with 95% occurring only once. The authors negatively isolated CD8+ and CD4+ T cells and FACS-enriched TEMRA cells.

This chain links TRBV6-7 with TRBJ2-2, with D possibly being TRBD2 (6 bases). TRBV6-7 is noted as an ORF with a role that remains uncertain. The specimen was CD8+ T cells from PBMCs. The receptor comes from a human donor with multiple sclerosis. The CDR3 nucleotides are TGTGCCAGCAGTCCCGGGACTCACCAGGTCACCGGGGAGCTGTTTTTT. Protein: CASSPGTHQVTGELFF.